Presented here are 17 T cell receptor beta chains from one specimen sequenced in a study of CD8 T cells in Susac syndrome. The RNA input was about 0.5 to 1 ug, and it was reverse transcribed with random hexamers. Each CDR3 protein is one row after TCRdb ran MiXCR on the immunoSEQ multiplex PCR reads. Of 95,000 to 150,000 distinct CDR3 sequences listed, about 95% were seen once; the top ten hold around 0.21%. The sequenced sample was CD8+ T cells from PBMCs. These receptors were taken from a human donor with Susac syndrome.

The rearrangement uses TRBV15 and TRBJ1-1; 7 nucleotides line up with TRBD1. The length of the CDR3 is 15 residues. In germline, CDR1 is LNHNV, CDR2 YYDKDF (reference sequence). V lost 5 bases, J lost 3 bases, and 9 bases stayed unmatched. The CDR3 reads CATSSRTGVDTEAFF. The CDR3 nucleotides are TGTGCCACCAGCTCTCGGACAGGAGTGGACACTGAAGCTTTCTTT.

The chain combines TRBV4-2 with TRBJ1-5; D gene unclear. Trimming cost V 1 base and J 0 bases, with 7 bases left between them. Germline V lookup: CDR1 LGHNA, CDR2 YNFKEQ. The CDR3 totals 15 residues. The CDR3 region is CASSQVDYSNQPQHF. DNA of the CDR3: TGTGCCAGCAGCCAAGTTGATTATAGCAATCAGCCCCAGCATTTT.

This clonotype occurred once. The chain links TRBV4-2 to TRBJ1-5; weak D call: TRBD1 (6 bases). CDR1 LGHNA and CDR2 YNFKEQ come from the germline V gene. CDR3 length: 17 amino acids. V gave up 0 bases and J gave up 2 bases, with 14 bases separating them. CDR3 in DNA: TGTGCCAGCAGCCAAGACCCCGGACAGTTGGGCAATCAGCCCCAGCATTTT. Its protein is CASSQDPGQLGNQPQHF.

This rearrangement joins TRBV28 to TRBJ2-3; tentative D call: TRBD1 (7 bases). Trimming removed 7 bases from V and 2 bases from J, with 16 bases in between. This CDR3 is 15 amino acids long. CDR1 and CDR2 from the germline V gene are MDHEN and SYDVKM. CDR3 coding DNA: TGTGCCAGCACCCTCAGGGGGGTGGTCACAGATACGCAGTATTTT. This codes for CASTLRGVVTDTQYF.

The chain carries TRBV24-1 and TRBJ2-1; D gene ambiguous. The V gene's germline CDR1 is KGHDR and CDR2 SFDVKD. V lost 1 base and J 3 bases, leaving 3 bases between the germline ends. The CDR3 contains 13 residues. Written as DNA, the CDR3 is TGTGCCACCAGTGATTTTCTCTACAATGAGCAGTTCTTC. It is translated as CATSDFLYNEQFF.

V and J are TRBV9 and TRBJ2-1; 9 bases map to TRBD2. There are 15 residues in the CDR3. After removal of 0 bases from V and 9 bases from J, the junction contained 7 bases not matched to a gene. Looked up from germline, CDR1 is SGDLS and CDR2 is YYNGEE. CDR3 region: CASSVEGLAASEQFF. The DNA of the CDR3 is TGTGCCAGCAGCGTAGAGGGACTAGCCGCCAGTGAGCAGTTCTTC. The whole variable domain, remainder taken from reference TRBV9 and TRBJ2-1, is DSGVTQTPKHLITATGQRVTLRCSPRSGDLSVYWYQQSLDQGLQFLIQYYNGEERAKGNILERFSAQQFPDLHSELNLSSLELGDSALYFCASSVEGLAASEQFFGPGTRLTVL.

The chain joins TRBV3-1 to TRBJ1-4; the D is unclear. Germline CDR1 reads LGHDT; CDR2 reads YNNKEL (reference sequence). The CDR3 length is 15 residues. The V end lost 0 bases, the J end lost 4 bases, and 9 bases lay between the germline ends. The CDR3 protein is CASSQEWRINEKLFF. The DNA of the CDR3 is TGTGCCAGCAGCCAAGAATGGCGGATTAATGAAAAACTGTTTTTT.

This chain links TRBV19 with TRBJ2-7; the D gene could be TRBD1 or TRBD2 (5 bases each). Germline V CDR1 and CDR2: LNHDA, SQIVND (reference sequence). This CDR3 comprises 14 residues. Trimming left V 5 bases short and J 4 bases short, with 15 bases between. The CDR3 reads CASSYRDGAYEQYF. DNA of the CDR3: TGTGCCAGTAGTTACCGGGACGGAGCTTACGAGCAGTACTTC.

The CDR3 here is CASSPRSRGTNYGYTF. Here the CDR3 DNA reads TGTGCCAGCAGCCCCCGGTCCAGGGGGACTAACTATGGCTACACCTTC. The chain is built from TRBV4-2 and TRBJ1-2; 7 bases are shared with TRBD1. This CDR3 is 16 amino acids long. The J segment lost 0 bases and the V segment lost 4 bases, leaving 8 bases of the junction unmatched. In germline, CDR1 is LGHNA, CDR2 YNFKEQ.

This chain joins TRBV25-1 and TRBJ2-2; TRBD2 might be the D (7 bases). V was cut by 8 bases and J by 4 bases, with 14 bases left in between. Germline CDR1 reads MGHDK; CDR2 reads SYGVNS. The CDR3 is 14 amino acids. The CDR3 loop reads CASSAGEGTGELFF. The CDR3 nucleotides are TGTGCCAGCTCGGCAGGGGAGGGCACCGGGGAGCTGTTTTTT.

The genes are TRBV12-5 and TRBJ1-1, with D unresolved. There are 12 residues in the CDR3. V lost 3 bases, J lost 3 bases, and 5 bases lay in between. Germline CDR1 is LGHNT and CDR2 is FRNRAP. The CDR3 DNA reads as TGTGCTAGTGGTTTCGGGGACACTGAAGCTTTCTTT. This gives the protein CASGFGDTEAFF.

The chain carries TRBV30 and TRBJ1-1; the match to TRBD1 covers 7 bases. CDR3 length: 14 residues. V lost 0 bases, J lost 4 bases, and 5 bases stayed unmatched. Per the germline V gene, CDR1 is GTSNPN and CDR2 is SVGIG (reference sequence). The CDR3 spells CAWSVGTVGTEAFF. The CDR3 nucleotides are TGTGCCTGGAGTGTAGGGACAGTCGGCACTGAAGCTTTCTTT.

The chain combines TRBV30 with TRBJ1-5, with a possible D match to TRBD1 (5 bases). Per germline, CDR1 GTSNPN and CDR2 SVGIG (reference sequence). Trimming cost V 2 bases and J 6 bases, with 11 bases left between them. This CDR3 comprises 13 residues. Here the CDR3 reads CAWSSRGGQPQHF. DNA for the CDR3: TGTGCCTGGAGTTCTAGGGGAGGTCAGCCCCAGCATTTT.

The V and J genes are TRBV6-2 or TRBV6-3 and TRBJ2-1, with TRBD2 matching over 9 bases. The CDR3 loop spans 17 amino acids. The ends lost 0 bases at V and 5 bases at J; junction bases unmatched: 8. Germline V gene sequence: CDR1 MNHEY, CDR2 SVGEGT. The CDR3 region is CASSYSIQRGANNEQFF. The CDR3 coding sequence is TGTGCCAGCAGTTACTCGATTCAGCGGGGGGCGAACAATGAGCAGTTCTTC.

The rearrangement joins TRBV7-9 to TRBJ2-1; 8 bases are a match to TRBD1. Germline CDR1 is SEHNR and CDR2 is FQNEAQ (reference sequence). The CDR3 is 15 amino acids. Trimming cost V 0 bases and J 5 bases; bases outside gene matches: 3. The CDR3 DNA reads as TGTGCCAGCAGCTTAGCGGACAGGGCAAACAATGAGCAGTTCTTC. This gives the protein CASSLADRANNEQFF.

Only one count was recorded for this clonotype. J is TRBJ2-7 and V is TRBV12-3 or TRBV12-4; D gene uncertain. V gave up 3 bases and J gave up 9 bases, with 15 bases separating them. The CDR3 consists of 13 residues. This CDR3 reads CASSFISAVVQYF. The DNA for the CDR3 is TGTGCCAGCAGTTTTATATCGGCTGTCGTGCAGTACTTC.

The chain recombines TRBV27 with TRBJ1-5, with no clear D. The CDR3 runs 12 residues. The V gene's germline CDR1 is MNHEY and CDR2 SMNVEV (reference sequence). With 3 bases removed from V and 5 bases from J, the gap between germline ends came to 5 bases. The CDR3 sequence is CASSFTDQPQHF. In DNA, the CDR3 is TGTGCCAGCAGTTTCACGGATCAGCCCCAGCATTTT.